The clone carrying this T cell receptor beta chain was observed a few times. These data are taken from a study of T cells in Graves' hyperthyroidism and ophthalmopathy. TCR beta CDR3 region amplification was performed from RNA transcripts. The HTBI set primed first-round TCR CDR3 RT-PCR. TCRdb fed the multiplex PCR reads into MiXCR, producing one record per CDR3 protein. The data show roughly 300,000 distinct CDR3 sequences, about 14% seen once. V gave up 7 bases and J gave up 0 bases, with 4 bases separating them. The CDR3 covers 11 residues. Germline-derived CDR1 and CDR2 are SGHRS and YFSETQ. V usage is TRBV5-1 and J usage is TRBJ2-5; D gene uncertain. The receptor was isolated from a woman under 40 with Graves' hyperthyroidism. Sequencing used blood. The CDR3 DNA reads TGCGCCAGCGAGGACCAAGAGACCCAGTACTTC. Translation gives CASEDQETQYF.